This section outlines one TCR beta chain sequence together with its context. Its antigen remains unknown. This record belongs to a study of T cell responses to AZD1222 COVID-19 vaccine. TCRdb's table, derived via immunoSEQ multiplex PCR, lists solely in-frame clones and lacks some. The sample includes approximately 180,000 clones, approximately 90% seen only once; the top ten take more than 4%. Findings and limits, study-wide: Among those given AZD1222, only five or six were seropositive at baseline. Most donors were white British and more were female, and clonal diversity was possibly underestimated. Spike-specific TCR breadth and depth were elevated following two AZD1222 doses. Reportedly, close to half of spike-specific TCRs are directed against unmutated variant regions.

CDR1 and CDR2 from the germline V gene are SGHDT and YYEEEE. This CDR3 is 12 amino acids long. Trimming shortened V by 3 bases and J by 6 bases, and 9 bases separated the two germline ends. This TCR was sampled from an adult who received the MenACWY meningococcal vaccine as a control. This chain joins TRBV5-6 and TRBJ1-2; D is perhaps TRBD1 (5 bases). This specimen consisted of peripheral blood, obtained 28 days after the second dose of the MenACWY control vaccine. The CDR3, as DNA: TGTGCCAGCAGCTCCCAGGGAAATGGCTACACCTTC. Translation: CASSSQGNGYTF.